This T cell receptor beta chain was recovered during a study of blood T cells in healthy people across ages. Trimming cost V 6 bases and J 1 base, with 10 bases left between them. CDR1 and CDR2 (germline): DFQATT, SNEGSKA (reference sequence). This CDR3 has 13 residues. The use of a sample-barcoded 5' primer and a J-beta primer mix characterized a second PCR of roughly 7 to 12 cycles. One entry per CDR3 protein, called by TCRdb with MiXCR from the 5' RACE reads. The sample records fewer than 2 million distinct CDR3 sequences, about two fifths being singletons. This clonotype has ten or more counts. This rearrangement joins TRBV20-1 to TRBJ2-4, with D possibly being TRBD1 (5 bases). Material for sequencing was blood. This TCR was sampled from a human donor in good health. The CDR3 bases are TGCAGTGCCTCGCCAGGGGCCAAAAACATTCAGTACTTC. As protein: CSASPGAKNIQYF.